This T cell receptor (beta chain) was sequenced for a study of blood T cell repertoires in COVID-19. Study-wide background: The United States, Italy and Spain supplied acute and convalescent COVID-19 samples. PBMCs, B-cell-depleted T cells, or T cells were the source of the cDNA or gDNA that made up the material.

In this sample, this clone turned up once. As handled by the study authors: Amplifying reference gene primers gave estimates of nucleated cell counts. Profiled with immunoSEQ multiplex PCR; TCRdb holds only in-frame clones, not every one. The V and J calls and the clone size are those of that table, but D and trimming were determined from the DNA. Altogether around 700,000 clones are present, just under 90% being singletons, with the ten largest covering approximately 0.3%. CDR1 SGHNT and CDR2 YYREEE come from the germline V gene (reference sequence). CDR3 size: 14 residues. V dropped 3 bases and J dropped 6; count of bases not matched to a gene: 7.

The origin of this receptor is a woman aged 18-35 years with acute or convalescent COVID-19. Material for sequencing was peripheral blood. The chain employs TRBV5-4 and TRBJ1-1; 8 bases align to TRBD1. CDR3 amino acids: CASSWAGGGSEAFF. CDR3 bases: TGTGCCAGCAGCTGGGCAGGGGGCGGATCTGAAGCTTTCTTT.